This T cell receptor beta chain derives from a study of Ad26.COV2.S vaccination and SARS-CoV-2 variants. In the study overall: Enrollment placed the donor in the COV1001 Ad26.COV2.S trial arm. Intramuscular Ad26.COV2.S doses were given once or twice, 56 days apart.

V gave up 6 bases and J gave up 2 bases, with 13 bases separating them. Looked up from germline, CDR1 is MDHEN and CDR2 is SYDVKM. The CDR3 spans 15 residues. Broader study findings: Those who received vaccine or placebo ended up with similar non-spike TCR breadth.

Only in-frame clones appear in the TCRdb table, and some are missing; sequencing was by immunoSEQ multiplex PCR. The sample shows some 330,000 clones, 85% to 90% of them seen only once. Note on this clone: Its antigen remains unknown.

The sample's treatment: 19 received Ad26.COV2.S at low or high dose, single or two shots; 5 received placebo; per-sample allocation not given. Sampling was done on day 63 after the first vaccine or placebo injection. An Ad26 vector that expressed Wuhan-strain SARS-CoV-2 spike constituted the vaccine. The source material was peripheral blood, sampled in a trial of Ad26.COV2.S vaccine versus placebo. V and J are TRBV28 and TRBJ2-2; D is perhaps TRBD2 (5 bases). This clonotype was sampled from a person aged 18 to 59 who received the Ad26.COV2.S COVID-19 vaccine or a placebo. CDR3 sequence reads: CASSLPSGNTGELFF. As DNA, the CDR3 is TGTGCCAGCAGCTTACCGAGCGGTAACACCGGGGAGCTGTTTTTT.